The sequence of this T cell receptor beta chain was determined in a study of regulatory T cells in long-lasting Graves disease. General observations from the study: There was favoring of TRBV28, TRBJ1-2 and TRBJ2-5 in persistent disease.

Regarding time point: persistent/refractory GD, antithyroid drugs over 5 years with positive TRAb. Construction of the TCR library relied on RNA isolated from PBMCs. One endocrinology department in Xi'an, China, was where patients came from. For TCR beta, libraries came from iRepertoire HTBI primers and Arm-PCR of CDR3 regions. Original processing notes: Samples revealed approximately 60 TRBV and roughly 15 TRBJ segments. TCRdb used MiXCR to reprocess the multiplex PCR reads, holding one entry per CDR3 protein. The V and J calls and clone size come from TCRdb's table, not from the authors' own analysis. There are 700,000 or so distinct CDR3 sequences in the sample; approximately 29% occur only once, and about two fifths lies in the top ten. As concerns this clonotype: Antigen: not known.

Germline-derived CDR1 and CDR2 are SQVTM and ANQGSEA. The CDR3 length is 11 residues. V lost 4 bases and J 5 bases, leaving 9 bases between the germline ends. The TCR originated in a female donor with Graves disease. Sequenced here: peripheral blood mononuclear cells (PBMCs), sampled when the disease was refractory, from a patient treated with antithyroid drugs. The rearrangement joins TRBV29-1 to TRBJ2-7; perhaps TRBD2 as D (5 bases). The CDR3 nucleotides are TGCAGCGTTGTTATCGGGGACGAGCAGTACTTC. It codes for CSVVIGDEQYF.